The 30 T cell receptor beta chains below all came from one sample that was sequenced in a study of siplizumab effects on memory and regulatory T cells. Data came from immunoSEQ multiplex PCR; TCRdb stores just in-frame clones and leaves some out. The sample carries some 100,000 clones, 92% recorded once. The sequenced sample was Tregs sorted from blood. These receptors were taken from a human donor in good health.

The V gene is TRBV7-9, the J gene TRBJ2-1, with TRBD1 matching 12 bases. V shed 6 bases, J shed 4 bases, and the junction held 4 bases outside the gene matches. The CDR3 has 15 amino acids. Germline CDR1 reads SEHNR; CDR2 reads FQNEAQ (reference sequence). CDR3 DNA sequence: TGTGCCAGCAGATCGGGACAGGGGGCGTACAATGAGCAGTTCTTC. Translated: CASRSGQGAYNEQFF.

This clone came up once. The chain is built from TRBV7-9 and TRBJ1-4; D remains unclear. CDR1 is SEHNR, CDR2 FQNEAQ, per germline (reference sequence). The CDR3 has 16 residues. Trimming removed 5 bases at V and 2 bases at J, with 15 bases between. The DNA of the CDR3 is TGTGCCAGCAGCCAAAGGGCGGTAACCACTAATGAAAAACTGTTTTTT. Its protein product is CASSQRAVTTNEKLFF. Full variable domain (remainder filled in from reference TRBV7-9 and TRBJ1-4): DTGVSQNPRHKITKRGQNVTFRCDPISEHNRLYWYRQTLGQGPEFLTYFQNEAQLEKSRLLSDRFSAERPKGSFSTLEIQRTEQGDSAMYLCASSQRAVTTNEKLFFGSGTQLSVL.

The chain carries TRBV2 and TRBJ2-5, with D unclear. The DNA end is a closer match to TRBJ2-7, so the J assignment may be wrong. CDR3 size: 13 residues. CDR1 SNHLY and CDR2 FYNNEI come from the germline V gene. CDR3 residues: CASSEAFINEQYF. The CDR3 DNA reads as TGTGCCAGCAGTGAAGCGTTTATTAACGAGCAGTACTTC.

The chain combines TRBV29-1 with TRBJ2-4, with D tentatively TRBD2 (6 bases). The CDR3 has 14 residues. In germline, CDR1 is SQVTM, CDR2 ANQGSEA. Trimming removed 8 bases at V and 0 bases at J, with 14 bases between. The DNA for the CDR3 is TGCAGCCCTCGGGGGTTTGGAGCCAAAAACATTCAGTACTTC. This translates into CSPRGFGAKNIQYF.

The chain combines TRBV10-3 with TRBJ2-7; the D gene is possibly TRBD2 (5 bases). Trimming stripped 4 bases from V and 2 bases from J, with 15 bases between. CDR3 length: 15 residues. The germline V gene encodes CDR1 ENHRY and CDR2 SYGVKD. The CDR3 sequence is CAISAFGSGTYEQYF. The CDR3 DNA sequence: TGTGCCATCAGTGCGTTTGGGTCGGGAACCTACGAGCAGTACTTC.

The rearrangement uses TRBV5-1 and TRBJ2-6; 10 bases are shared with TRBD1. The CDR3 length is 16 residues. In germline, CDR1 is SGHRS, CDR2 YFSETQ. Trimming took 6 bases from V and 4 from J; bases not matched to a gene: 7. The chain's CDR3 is CASTGDRGSGANVLTF. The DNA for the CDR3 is TGCGCCAGCACCGGGGACAGGGGATCAGGGGCCAACGTCCTGACTTTC.

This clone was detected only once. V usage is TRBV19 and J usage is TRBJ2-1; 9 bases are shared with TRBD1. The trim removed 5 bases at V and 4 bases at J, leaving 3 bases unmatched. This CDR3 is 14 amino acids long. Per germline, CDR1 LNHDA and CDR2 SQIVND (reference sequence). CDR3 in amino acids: CASSATGGYNEQFF. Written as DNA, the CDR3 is TGTGCCAGTAGTGCGACAGGGGGTTACAATGAGCAGTTCTTC.

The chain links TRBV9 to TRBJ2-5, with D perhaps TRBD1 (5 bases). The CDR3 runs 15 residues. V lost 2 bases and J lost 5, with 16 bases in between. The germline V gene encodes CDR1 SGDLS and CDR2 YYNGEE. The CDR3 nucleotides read TGTGCCAGCAGCGTTGGACAAGCCGCTCTGGAGACCCAGTACTTC. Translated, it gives CASSVGQAALETQYF.

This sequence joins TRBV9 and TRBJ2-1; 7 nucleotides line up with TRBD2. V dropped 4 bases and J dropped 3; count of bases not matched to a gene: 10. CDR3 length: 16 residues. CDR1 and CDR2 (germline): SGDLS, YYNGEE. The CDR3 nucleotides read TGTGCCAGCAGCTCAGCCGGAGGCGGGAGCTACAATGAGCAGTTCTTC. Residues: CASSSAGGGSYNEQFF. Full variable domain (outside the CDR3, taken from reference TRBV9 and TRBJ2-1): DSGVTQTPKHLITATGQRVTLRCSPRSGDLSVYWYQQSLDQGLQFLIQYYNGEERAKGNILERFSAQQFPDLHSELNLSSLELGDSALYFCASSSAGGGSYNEQFFGPGTRLTVL.

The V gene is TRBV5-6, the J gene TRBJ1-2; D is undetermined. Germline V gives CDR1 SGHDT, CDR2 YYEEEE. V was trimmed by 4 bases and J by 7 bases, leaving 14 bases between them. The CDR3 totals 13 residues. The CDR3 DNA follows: TGTGCCAGCAGCCTGGAGGGTTTCCGTGGCTACACCTTC. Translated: CASSLEGFRGYTF.

CDR3 region: CASRDRGGEKLFF. CDR3 sequence (DNA): TGTGCCAGTAGGGACCGGGGAGGTGAAAAACTGTTTTTT. This chain connects TRBV19 to TRBJ1-4, with no clear D. The CDR3 totals 13 residues. Trimming cost V 6 bases and J 7 bases, with 12 bases left between them. Germline values: CDR1 LNHDA, CDR2 SQIVND (reference sequence).

The CDR3 loop is CASSYSRQSYTF. Here the CDR3 DNA reads TGTGCCAGCAGTTACTCTAGGCAGAGCTACACCTTC. This chain links TRBV6-6 with TRBJ1-2; D unresolved. This CDR3 region has 12 residues. V shed 0 bases and J shed 9 bases, with 8 bases lying between them. The germline gives CDR1 MNHNY, CDR2 SVGAGI (reference sequence).

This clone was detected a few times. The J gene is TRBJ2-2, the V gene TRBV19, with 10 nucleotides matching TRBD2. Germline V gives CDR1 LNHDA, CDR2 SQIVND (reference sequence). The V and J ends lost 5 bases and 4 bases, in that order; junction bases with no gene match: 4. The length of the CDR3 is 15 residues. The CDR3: CASSPLAGGTGELFF. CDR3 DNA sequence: TGTGCCAGTAGTCCCTTAGCGGGAGGCACCGGGGAGCTGTTTTTT.

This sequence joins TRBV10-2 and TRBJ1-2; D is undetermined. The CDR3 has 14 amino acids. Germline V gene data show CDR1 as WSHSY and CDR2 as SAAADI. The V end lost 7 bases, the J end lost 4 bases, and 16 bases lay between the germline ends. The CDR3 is CASTPAGVPYGYTF. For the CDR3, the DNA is TGCGCCAGCACCCCCGCAGGAGTCCCCTATGGCTACACCTTC.

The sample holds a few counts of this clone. The CDR3 coding sequence is TGTGCCATCGGGGGACAGGTCTACGAGCAGTACTTC. Translation gives CAIGGQVYEQYF. The V and J genes are TRBV10-3 and TRBJ2-7; 8 bases map to TRBD1. In germline, CDR1 is ENHRY, CDR2 SYGVKD. The CDR3 loop spans 12 amino acids. The junction had 3 bases not matched to a gene; V was cut back by 8 bases and J by 3 bases.

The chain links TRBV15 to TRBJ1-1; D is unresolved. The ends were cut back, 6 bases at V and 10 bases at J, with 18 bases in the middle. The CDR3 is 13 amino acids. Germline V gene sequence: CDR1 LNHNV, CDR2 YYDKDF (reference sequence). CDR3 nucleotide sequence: TGTGCCACCAGTAATCAAGGTGGGGTCTCAGCTTTCTTT. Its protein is CATSNQGGVSAFF.

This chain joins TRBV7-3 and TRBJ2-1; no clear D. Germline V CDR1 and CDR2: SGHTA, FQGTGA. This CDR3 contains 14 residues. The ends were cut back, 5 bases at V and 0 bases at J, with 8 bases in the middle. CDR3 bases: TGTGCCAGCAGCCTCCGTAGCTCCTACAATGAGCAGTTCTTC. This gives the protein CASSLRSSYNEQFF.

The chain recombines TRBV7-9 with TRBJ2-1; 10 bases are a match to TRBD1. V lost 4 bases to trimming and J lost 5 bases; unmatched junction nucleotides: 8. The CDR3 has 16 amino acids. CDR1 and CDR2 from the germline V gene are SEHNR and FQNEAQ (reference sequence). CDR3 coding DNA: TGTGCCAGCAGCTCCCCGACAGGGGGCGATCACAATGAGCAGTTCTTC. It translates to CASSSPTGGDHNEQFF.

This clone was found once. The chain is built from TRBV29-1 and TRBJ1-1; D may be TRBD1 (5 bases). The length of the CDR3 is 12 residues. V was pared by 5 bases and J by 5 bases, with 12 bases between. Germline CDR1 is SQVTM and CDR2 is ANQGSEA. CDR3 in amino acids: CSVTGPSTEAFF. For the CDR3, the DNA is TGCAGCGTTACAGGCCCGAGTACTGAAGCTTTCTTT.

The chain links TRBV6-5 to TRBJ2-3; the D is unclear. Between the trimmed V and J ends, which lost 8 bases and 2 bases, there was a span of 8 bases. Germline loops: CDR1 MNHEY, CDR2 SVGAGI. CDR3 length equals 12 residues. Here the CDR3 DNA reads TGTGCCAGCGGGAACCCCACAGATACGCAGTATTTT. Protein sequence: CASGNPTDTQYF.

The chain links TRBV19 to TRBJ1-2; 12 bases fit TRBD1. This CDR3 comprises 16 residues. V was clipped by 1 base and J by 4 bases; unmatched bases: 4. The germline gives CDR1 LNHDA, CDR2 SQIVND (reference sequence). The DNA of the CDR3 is TGTGCCAGTAGTATAGGCGGGACAGGGGGCTCCTATGGCTACACCTTC. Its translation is CASSIGGTGGSYGYTF.

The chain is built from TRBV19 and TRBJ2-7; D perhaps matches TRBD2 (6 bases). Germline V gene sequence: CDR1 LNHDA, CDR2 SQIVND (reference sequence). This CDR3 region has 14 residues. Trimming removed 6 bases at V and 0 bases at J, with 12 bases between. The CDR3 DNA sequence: TGTGCCAGTAGCGATAGCGGTAGCTCCTACGAGCAGTACTTC. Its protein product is CASSDSGSSYEQYF. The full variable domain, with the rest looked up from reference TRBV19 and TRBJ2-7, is DGGITQSPKYLFRKEGQNVTLSCEQNLNHDAMYWYRQDPGQGLRLIYYSQIVNDFQKGDIAEGYSVSREKKESFPLTVTSAQKNPTAFYLCASSDSGSSYEQYFGPGTRLTVT.

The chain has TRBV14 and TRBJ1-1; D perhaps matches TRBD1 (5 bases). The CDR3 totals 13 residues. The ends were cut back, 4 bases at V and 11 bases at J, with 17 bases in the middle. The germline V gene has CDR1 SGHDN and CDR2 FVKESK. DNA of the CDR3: TGTGCCAGCAGCCCTACTCTGGGGGATACGGCTTTCTTT. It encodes CASSPTLGDTAFF.

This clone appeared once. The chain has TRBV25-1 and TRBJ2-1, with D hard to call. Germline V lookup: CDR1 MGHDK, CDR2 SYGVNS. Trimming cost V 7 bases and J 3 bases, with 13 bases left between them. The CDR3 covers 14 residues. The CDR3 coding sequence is TGTGCCAGCAATGATCGTAGAAACTACAATGAGCAGTTCTTC. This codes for CASNDRRNYNEQFF.

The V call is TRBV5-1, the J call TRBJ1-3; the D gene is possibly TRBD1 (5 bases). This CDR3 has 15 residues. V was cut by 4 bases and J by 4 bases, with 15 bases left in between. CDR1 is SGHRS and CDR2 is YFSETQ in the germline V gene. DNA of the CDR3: TGCGCCAGCAGCATATCGACAGCGTCGGGAAACACCATATATTTT. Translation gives CASSISTASGNTIYF.

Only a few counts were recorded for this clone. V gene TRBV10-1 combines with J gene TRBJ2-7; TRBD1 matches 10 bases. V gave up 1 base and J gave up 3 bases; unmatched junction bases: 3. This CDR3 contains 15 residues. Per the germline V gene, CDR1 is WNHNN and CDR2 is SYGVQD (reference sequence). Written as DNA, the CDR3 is TGCGCCAGCAGTGAGTGGACAGGGGGAATCTACGAGCAGTACTTC. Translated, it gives CASSEWTGGIYEQYF.

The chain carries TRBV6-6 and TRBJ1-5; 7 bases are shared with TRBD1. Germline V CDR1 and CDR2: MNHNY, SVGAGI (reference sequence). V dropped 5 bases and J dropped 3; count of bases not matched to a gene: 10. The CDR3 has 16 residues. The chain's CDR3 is CASSGLNRGNNQPQHF. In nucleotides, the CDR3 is TGTGCCAGCAGTGGATTAAACAGGGGAAACAATCAGCCCCAGCATTTT.

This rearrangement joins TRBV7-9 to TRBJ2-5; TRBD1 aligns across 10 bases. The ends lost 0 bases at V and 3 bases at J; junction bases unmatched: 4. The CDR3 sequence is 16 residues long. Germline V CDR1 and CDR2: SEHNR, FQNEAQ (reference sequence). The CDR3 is CASSLAGTGEKETQYF. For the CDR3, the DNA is TGTGCCAGCAGCTTAGCCGGGACAGGGGAGAAAGAGACCCAGTACTTC.

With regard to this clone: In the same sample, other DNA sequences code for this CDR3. Here the CDR3 reads CASSRDLWIRTNTGELFF. In DNA form, the CDR3 reads TGTGCCAGCAGCCGCGACTTATGGATCCGCACGAACACCGGGGAGCTGTTTTTT. The V call is TRBV5-4, the J call TRBJ2-2; no clear D gene. Germline V gene lookup returns CDR1 SGHNT and CDR2 YYREEE (reference sequence). V shed 4 bases and J shed 0 bases, with 19 bases lying between them. There are 18 residues in the CDR3.

CDR3 DNA sequence: TGTGCCTGGAGTGCAAAGGACAGGGGGCTAGCCAAAAACATTCAGTACTTC. This translates into CAWSAKDRGLAKNIQYF. The chain carries TRBV30 and TRBJ2-4; TRBD1 matches at 11 bases. The ends lost 1 base at V and 0 bases at J; junction bases unmatched: 5. The CDR3 runs 17 residues. Germline-derived CDR1 and CDR2 are GTSNPN and SVGIG (reference sequence).